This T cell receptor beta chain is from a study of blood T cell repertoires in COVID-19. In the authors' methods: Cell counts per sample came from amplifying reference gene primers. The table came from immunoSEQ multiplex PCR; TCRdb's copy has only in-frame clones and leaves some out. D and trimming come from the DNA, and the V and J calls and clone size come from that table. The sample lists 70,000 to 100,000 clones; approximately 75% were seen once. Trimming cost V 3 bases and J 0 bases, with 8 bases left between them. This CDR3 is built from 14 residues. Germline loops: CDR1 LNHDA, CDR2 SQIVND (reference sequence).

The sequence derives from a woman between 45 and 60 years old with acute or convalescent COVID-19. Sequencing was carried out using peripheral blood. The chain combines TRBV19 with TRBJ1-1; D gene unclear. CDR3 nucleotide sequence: TGTGCCAGTAGTATTAGAAAAATGAACACTGAAGCTTTCTTT. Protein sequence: CASSIRKMNTEAFF.